The rows below give T cell receptor beta chains drawn from one sample of a study of blood T cell repertoires in COVID-19. Sequenced by immunoSEQ multiplex PCR; TCRdb stores in-frame clones only, minus some. This sample has approximately 82,000 clones; around 88% occur once, and the top ten carry about 15%. The sample taken for sequencing was peripheral blood. The receptor source for this set is a woman between 55 and 75 years old with acute or convalescent COVID-19. Each CDR3 is given without its conserved first and last residue.

V gene | CDR3 protein
TRBV24-1 | ATSDNGRAPVNQPQH
TRBV4-2 | ASSQATGELF
TRBV5-1 | ASSLEGFVSYNEQF
TRBV4-2 | ASSQEGQGRYEQY
TRBV6-5 | ASSYSIVVRPDGYT
TRBV7-2 | ASSSLSYEQY
TRBV5-1 | ASSLDRNTGELF
TRBV19 | ASQRGKGAGMDTEAF
TRBV7-2 | ASSLVGADTEAF
TRBV5-1 | ASSLAQGTSGGTDTQY
TRBV5-1 | ASTGNSGANVLT
TRBV7-2 | ASSLRGTGSTDTQY
TRBV3-1/TRBV3-2 | ASSRSRQVANYGYT
TRBV7-3 | ASSLLLTGPKY
TRBV5-4 | ASSLANNSPLH
TRBV28 | ASNSYSYNEQF
TRBV5-1 | ASSPGLSSTGELF
TRBV11-2 | ASSEGEYGYT
TRBV10-2 | ASSESIGSFYNEQF
TRBV30 | AWSVLAEQY
TRBV6-5 | ASSYSEVSNQPQH
TRBV5-1 | ASSLVAGSNSPLH
TRBV9 | ASSLALQETQY
TRBV7-2 | ASAQRGPNYGYT
TRBV6-5 | ASNSPMRPLH
TRBV6-5 | ASSQPGQGVFGYT
TRBV11-2 | ASSFSLTAQETQY
TRBV19 | ASSIPGTGYRQPQH
TRBV15 | ATSIGLSNQPQH
TRBV6-2/TRBV6-3 | ASSYGRNTEAF
TRBV7-7 | ASSLPNGQGRIVDTEAF
TRBV5-1 | ASSDGSLDEQY
TRBV19 | ASSPSRGGYT
TRBV11-2 | ASTNTNTNYGYT
TRBV18 | ASSEQGAGETQY
TRBV3-1/TRBV3-2 | ASSLAGSEAF
TRBV10-3 | AIRSLEVENTEAF
TRBV12-3/TRBV12-4 | ASRITGKLF
TRBV6-1 | ASSEGLITGELF
TRBV3-1/TRBV3-2 | ASRPAGGKLF
TRBV19 | ASSIPGQGYEKLF
TRBV10-1 | ASSESSGTGDTQY
TRBV7-2 | ASSFGGAKTEAF
TRBV6-1 | ASSEQGEPYGYT